These 29 T cell receptor beta chains share one sample of origin, sequenced in a study of blood T cell repertoires in COVID-19. Clones were sequenced by immunoSEQ multiplex PCR, and TCRdb holds only the in-frame ones, with some missing. The profile shows about 50,000 clones, roughly 85% of them singletons. The specimen was peripheral blood. The receptors originated from a man between 65 and 80 years old with acute or convalescent COVID-19.

This clone was counted a few times. J is TRBJ1-4 and V is TRBV27; tentative D call: TRBD1 (6 bases). The CDR3 is 13 amino acids. Per germline, CDR1 MNHEY and CDR2 SMNVEV (reference sequence). V was pared by 6 bases and J by 11 bases, with 16 bases between. The CDR3 sequence: CASRGEGGGKLFF. CDR3 sequence (DNA): TGTGCCAGCAGGGGAGAAGGGGGAGGGAAACTGTTTTTT.

Written as DNA, the CDR3 is TGCAGCGTTGAAGCAGGGGCTGGCTACACCTTC. Its protein product is CSVEAGAGYTF. This sequence joins TRBV29-1 and TRBJ1-2; possibly TRBD1 for D (6 bases). Germline CDR1 is SQVTM and CDR2 is ANQGSEA. The ends were cut back, 1 base at V and 7 bases at J, with 7 bases in the middle. The CDR3 totals 11 residues. The whole variable domain, filled in from reference TRBV29-1 and TRBJ1-2, reads SAVISQKPSRDICQRGTSLTIQCQVDSQVTMMFWYRQQPGQSLTLIATANQGSEATYESGFVIDKFPISRPNLTFSTLTVSNMSPEDSSIYLCSVEAGAGYTFGSGTRLTVV.

Only a few counts were recorded for this clone. The chain combines TRBV19 with TRBJ1-1; D gene unclear. Trimming removed 1 base from V and 6 bases from J, with 12 bases in between. Germline lookup yields CDR1 LNHDA and CDR2 SQIVND (reference sequence). This CDR3 spans 14 amino acids. CDR3 in DNA: TGTGCCAGTAGTATAGTGAAACAGAGTTCTGAAGCTTTCTTT. Amino acid sequence: CASSIVKQSSEAFF.

This clone was detected only once. The chain is built from TRBV28 and TRBJ1-2; D might be TRBD1 (6 bases). V was trimmed by 2 bases and J by 8 bases, leaving 15 bases between them. This CDR3 spans 14 amino acids. The germline CDR1 and CDR2 sequences are MDHEN and SYDVKM. CDR3 nucleotides: TGTGCCAGCAGTTTAGGGGGGGGGCCTAACGGCTACACCTTC. Its protein product is CASSLGGGPNGYTF.

The rearrangement joins TRBV6-5 to TRBJ2-7, with a possible D match to TRBD2 (6 bases). The germline V and J ends were trimmed by 6 bases and 5 bases, with 11 bases remaining between them. Per the germline V gene, CDR1 is MNHEY and CDR2 is SVGAGI. This CDR3 spans 12 amino acids. In DNA form, the CDR3 reads TGTGCCAGCAGCCGCCGGAGGGACGAGCAGTACTTC. Its protein is CASSRRRDEQYF.

CDR3: CATSRWASTASSGANVLTF. CDR3 nucleotide sequence: TGTGCCACCAGCAGATGGGCGTCGACCGCCAGCTCTGGGGCCAACGTCCTGACTTTC. J is TRBJ2-6 and V is TRBV15, with no clear D. Germline assignment: CDR1 LNHNV and CDR2 YYDKDF (reference sequence). This CDR3 region has 19 residues. Trimming shortened V by 2 bases and J by 0 bases, and 17 bases separated the two germline ends.

The table lists this clone with a count of one. The chain combines TRBV11-2 with TRBJ2-7, with D maybe TRBD1 (7 bases). The V and J ends lost 4 bases and 5 bases respectively, with 18 bases between them. The length of the CDR3 is 15 residues. Germline V gene lookup returns CDR1 SGHAT and CDR2 FQNNGV. Here the CDR3 DNA reads TGTGCCAGCAGCTCAATTCAGGGGGGAGAGAACGAGCAGTACTTC. This translates into CASSSIQGGENEQYF.

In nucleotides, the CDR3 is TGCAGTGCTAGGGCGCAGGGGAAAGCTTTCTTT. It encodes CSARAQGKAFF. The chain links TRBV20-1 to TRBJ1-1; a weak D match, TRBD1 (6 bases). This CDR3 is built from 11 residues. V shed 3 bases and J shed 9 bases, with 11 bases lying between them. CDR1 and CDR2 (germline): DFQATT, SNEGSKA (reference sequence).

This chain connects TRBV15 to TRBJ1-1; D is ambiguous. From germline, CDR1 is LNHNV and CDR2 YYDKDF (reference sequence). The CDR3 extends over 16 amino acids. The ends were cut back, 0 bases at V and 0 bases at J, with 11 bases in the middle. The CDR3 reads CATSRDLSQLNTEAFF. In nucleotides, the CDR3 is TGTGCCACCAGCAGAGATTTATCACAGCTGAACACTGAAGCTTTCTTT.

The rearrangement links TRBV5-1 to TRBJ2-1; TRBD1 might be the D (5 bases). The V gene's germline CDR1 is SGHRS and CDR2 YFSETQ. CDR3 length equals 12 residues. With 5 bases removed from V and 7 bases from J, the gap between germline ends came to 10 bases. This CDR3 is CASRVNRNEQFF. DNA for the CDR3: TGCGCCAGCAGGGTTAACAGGAATGAGCAGTTCTTC.

The CDR3 DNA sequence: TGCGCCAGCAGTGCCGGTCTTTGGACAGATACGCAGTATTTT. It encodes CASSAGLWTDTQYF. J is TRBJ2-3 and V is TRBV5-1; D remains unclear. The CDR3 contains 14 residues. CDR1 and CDR2 (germline): SGHRS, YFSETQ. V lost 5 bases to trimming and J lost 3 bases, with 13 bases between them.

The chain combines TRBV27 with TRBJ2-2; 7 bases align to TRBD1. V was clipped by 6 bases and J by 6 bases; unmatched bases: 1. CDR1 and CDR2 (germline): MNHEY, SMNVEV (reference sequence). The CDR3 extends over 12 amino acids. CDR3 DNA: TGTGCCAGCAGGAGGGGGCCCGGGGAGCTGTTTTTT. Translation: CASRRGPGELFF.

The genes are TRBV2 and TRBJ1-6, with D uncertain. The CDR3 consists of 13 residues. In germline, CDR1 is SNHLY, CDR2 FYNNEI. V dropped 7 bases and J dropped 5 bases, with 9 bases sitting between them. The CDR3 here is CASKRDNNSPLHF. CDR3 coding DNA: TGTGCCAGCAAACGCGACAATAATTCACCCCTCCACTTT.

The chain recombines TRBV5-5 with TRBJ1-1, with TRBD1 identical over 8 bases. J lost 8 bases, V lost 1 base, and 7 bases had no gene match. Germline CDR1 and CDR2: SGHKS and YYEKEE (reference sequence). The CDR3 is 14 amino acids. CDR3 bases: TGTGCCAGCAGCTTGATTTTTAGACAGGGGGAAGCTTTCTTT. It specifies CASSLIFRQGEAFF.

The chain carries TRBV19 and TRBJ1-6; TRBD1 agrees at 9 bases. CDR3 length: 15 residues. J gave up 10 bases and V 5 bases, and 9 bases lay outside the gene matches. Germline V gives CDR1 LNHDA, CDR2 SQIVND (reference sequence). CDR3 bases: TGTGCCAGTAGTGAAGCGGGACAGGGAAACTCACCCCTCCACTTT. It is translated as CASSEAGQGNSPLHF.

The gene calls are TRBV30 and TRBJ1-5; D ambiguous. V was pared by 3 bases and J by 4 bases, with 10 bases between. The germline V gene has CDR1 GTSNPN and CDR2 SVGIG (reference sequence). The CDR3 runs 13 residues. For the CDR3, the DNA is TGTGCCTGGAGGCTAACGTTGAATCAGCCCCAGCATTTT. Translated, it gives CAWRLTLNQPQHF.

This chain joins TRBV6-6 and TRBJ1-1; D perhaps matches TRBD1 (6 bases). Looked up from germline, CDR1 is MNHNY and CDR2 is SVGAGI (reference sequence). The CDR3 runs 13 residues. The V and J ends lost 4 bases and 8 bases respectively, with 14 bases between them. The DNA for the CDR3 is TGTGCCAGCAGTTTTGGATACGGGACAGAAGCTTTCTTT. Residues: CASSFGYGTEAFF.

This chain uses TRBV5-1 with TRBJ1-5; TRBD1 agrees at 9 bases. Trimming removed 4 bases from V and 0 bases from J; junction bases left unmatched: 11. The CDR3 has 18 residues. Germline V gives CDR1 SGHRS, CDR2 YFSETQ. This CDR3 reads CASSHRDRVVYSNQPQHF. The CDR3 bases are TGCGCCAGCAGCCACCGGGACAGGGTAGTCTATAGCAATCAGCCCCAGCATTTT.

A single count supports this clone. This chain links TRBV27 with TRBJ1-6, with 8 bases that match TRBD1. The J segment lost 5 bases and the V segment lost 5 bases, leaving 5 bases of the junction unmatched. CDR1 is MNHEY, CDR2 SMNVEV, per germline (reference sequence). The CDR3 runs 15 residues. CDR3 sequence reads: CASSRWTGNNSPLHF. The CDR3 coding sequence is TGTGCCAGCAGTCGATGGACAGGGAATAATTCACCCCTCCACTTT.

The gene calls are TRBV3-1 (or the pseudogene TRBV3-2) and TRBJ1-2; possibly TRBD1 for D (5 bases). V lost 2 bases and J 4 bases, leaving 17 bases between the germline ends. Per the germline V gene, CDR1 is LGHDT and CDR2 is YNNKEL (reference sequence). This CDR3 contains 16 residues. The CDR3 nucleotides are TGTGCCAGCAGCCAACTTTTTCGACAGAAATTCTATGGCTACACCTTC. As protein: CASSQLFRQKFYGYTF.

V gene TRBV11-2 combines with J gene TRBJ2-7; 10 bases match TRBD1. The CDR3 sequence is 14 residues long. Germline loops: CDR1 SGHAT, CDR2 FQNNGV. V was pared by 1 base and J by 3 bases, with 0 bases of the junction left unmatched. CDR3 DNA sequence: TGTGCCAGCAGCTTAGGGACAGGGGGCTACGAGCAGTACTTC. Translation: CASSLGTGGYEQYF.

This sequence joins TRBV6-5 and TRBJ2-1, with TRBD1 matching 11 bases. CDR3 length: 13 residues. V lost 7 bases and J lost 6; bases outside the gene matches: 2. Germline-derived CDR1 and CDR2 are MNHEY and SVGAGI. This CDR3 reads CASKGTGGNEQFF. In DNA form, the CDR3 reads TGTGCCAGCAAGGGGACAGGGGGCAATGAGCAGTTCTTC.

This chain connects TRBV2 to TRBJ2-4; 9 bases are shared with TRBD1. CDR1 is SNHLY and CDR2 is FYNNEI in the germline V gene. The CDR3 length is 15 residues. CDR3 in amino acids: CAIQDRGDDKNIQYF. DNA for the CDR3: TGTGCGATCCAGGACAGGGGAGATGACAAAAACATTCAGTACTTC.

This chain links TRBV29-1 with TRBJ2-7; 8 bases are a match to TRBD2. The germline CDR1 and CDR2 sequences are SQVTM and ANQGSEA. V shed 5 bases and J 5 bases; nucleotides not matched to a gene: 11. The CDR3 spans 14 residues. The CDR3 DNA is TGCAGCGTTTTAAAGCGGGAGCTTATTCACGAGCAGTACTTC. It is translated as CSVLKRELIHEQYF.

The gene calls are TRBV7-2 and TRBJ1-3; D uncertain. Germline CDR1 is SGHTA and CDR2 is FQGNSA. The V gene lost 5 bases and the J gene lost 1 base, with 12 bases spanning the gap. The CDR3 contains 15 residues. The CDR3 protein is CASSVQEGSGNTIYF. CDR3 bases: TGTGCCAGCAGCGTTCAGGAGGGTTCTGGAAACACCATATATTTT. The complete variable domain, with remaining parts taken from reference TRBV7-2 and TRBJ1-3, reads GAGVSQSPSNKVTEKGKDVELRCDPISGHTALYWYRQSLGQGLEFLIYFQGNSAPDKSGLPSDRFSAERTGGSVSTLTIQRTQQEDSAVYLCASSVQEGSGNTIYFGEGSWLTVV.

The V call is TRBV18, the J call TRBJ1-1; TRBD1 is a possible D gene (6 bases). The CDR3 totals 13 residues. V lost 2 bases to trimming and J lost 3 bases, with 7 bases between them. In germline, CDR1 is KGHSH, CDR2 LQKENI. In DNA, the CDR3 is TGTGCCAGCTCACCAGGGGGCGACACTGAAGCTTTCTTT. Amino acid sequence: CASSPGGDTEAFF.

V usage is TRBV30 and J usage is TRBJ1-2, with D possibly being TRBD1 (6 bases). The germline V gene has CDR1 GTSNPN and CDR2 SVGIG (reference sequence). V was trimmed by 5 bases and J by 5 bases, leaving 15 bases between them. The CDR3 runs to 13 residues. The CDR3 is CAWGTGSGYGYTF. The DNA of the CDR3 is TGTGCCTGGGGTACAGGGTCCGGATATGGCTACACCTTC.

This clone has only one observation. The gene calls are TRBV11-1 and TRBJ1-1, with 8 bases identical to TRBD1. CDR1 and CDR2 (germline): SGHAT, FQDESV (reference sequence). V shed 5 bases, J shed 0 bases, and the junction held 5 bases outside the gene matches. The CDR3 runs 15 residues. Here the CDR3 reads CASSETQGVNTEAFF. DNA of the CDR3: TGTGCCAGCAGCGAAACACAGGGGGTGAACACTGAAGCTTTCTTT.

This clone has only one observation. J is TRBJ2-1 and V is TRBV19; 10 bases map to TRBD2. Trimming cost V 7 bases and J 0 bases; bases outside gene matches: 3. The germline V gene encodes CDR1 LNHDA and CDR2 SQIVND (reference sequence). The CDR3 is made up of 15 amino acids. Here the CDR3 reads CASNSGRSSYNEQFF. In DNA form, the CDR3 reads TGTGCCAGTAATAGCGGGAGGAGCTCCTACAATGAGCAGTTCTTC.